These 3 T cell receptor beta chains were all obtained from the same sample, sequenced in a study of CD8 T cells in Susac syndrome. RNA was extracted with the RNeasy kit, and a quantity of roughly 0.45 to 1 ug was reverse transcribed using random hexamers. TCRdb called the immunoSEQ multiplex PCR reads again in MiXCR, with one record for every CDR3 protein. The sample yields about 110,000 distinct CDR3 sequences, roughly 95% seen once. The sample comprised CD8+ T cells from PBMCs. These receptors originate from a human donor with Susac syndrome.

V gene TRBV7-9 combines with J gene TRBJ2-1, with D possibly matching TRBD1 (5 bases). V lost 5 bases to trimming and J lost 7 bases, with 9 bases between them. Germline lookup yields CDR1 SEHNR and CDR2 FQNEAQ (reference sequence). CDR3 size: 12 residues. The chain's CDR3 is CASSRRENEQFF. The CDR3 DNA reads as TGTGCCAGCAGCCGCAGGGAAAATGAGCAGTTCTTC.

The genes are TRBV13 and TRBJ2-1; D might be TRBD2 (5 bases). The CDR3 loop spans 14 amino acids. The V gene lost 0 bases and the J gene lost 6 bases, with 9 bases spanning the gap. The germline V gene has CDR1 PRHDT and CDR2 FYEKMQ (reference sequence). This CDR3 reads CASSLGSEGNEQFF. As DNA, the CDR3 is TGTGCCAGCAGCTTAGGCTCAGAGGGCAATGAGCAGTTCTTC.

V is TRBV29-1 and J is TRBJ2-5, with D perhaps matching TRBD2 (5 bases). Germline V gives CDR1 SQVTM, CDR2 ANQGSEA. Deletions cut 4 bases from V and 2 bases from J, with 14 bases between. The CDR3 consists of 14 residues. CDR3 region: CSVVGYSVQETQYF. CDR3 coding DNA: TGCAGCGTTGTCGGATATAGCGTGCAAGAGACCCAGTACTTC.